A selection of T cell receptor beta chains follows, all from one sample in a study of OX40 agonist ivuxolimab in advanced cancers. TCRdb's copy holds only in-frame clones and misses some; the assay was immunoSEQ multiplex PCR. The sample has tens of thousands of clones, roughly 80% seen once; the top ten hold 5.5% to 7%. Source: CD4+ or CD8+ T cells sorted from blood, taken in a trial of the OX40 agonist ivuxolimab. Receptors were obtained from an adult with an advanced solid tumor such as melanoma, head and neck, liver or kidney cancer. Each CDR3 is given with its conserved first and last residue. The D gene is left open where the match is weak. For some rows the clone size is stated as once, few or many, or as a class when expanded; others skip it.

v_call,j_call,clone_size,d_call,cdr3_aa,cdr3_nt
TRBV28,TRBJ2-5,few,.,CASSPPGQQETQYF,TGTGCCAGCAGCCCCCCCGGACAGCAAGAGACCCAGTACTTC
TRBV14,TRBJ1-1,.,.,CASSQGVTTEAFF,TGTGCCAGCAGCCAAGGGGTTACGACTGAAGCTTTCTTT
TRBV20-1,TRBJ1-4,.,.,CSAFREKLFF,TGCAGTGCTTTTCGGGAAAAACTGTTTTTT
TRBV4-1,TRBJ2-2,.,.,CASSWAGHTGELFF,TGCGCCAGCAGCTGGGCAGGGCACACCGGGGAGCTGTTTTTT
TRBV13,TRBJ2-1,few,TRBD2,CASSSSGRVLYNEQFF,TGTGCCAGCAGTTCAAGCGGGAGGGTGCTCTACAATGAGCAGTTCTTC
TRBV28,TRBJ1-2,.,TRBD1,CASSRTGTGIFGYTF,TGTGCCAGCAGTAGGACCGGGACAGGGATCTTCGGCTACACCTTC
TRBV13,TRBJ2-1,.,.,CASSRGSNPYNEQFF,TGTGCCAGCAGCCGCGGCTCGAACCCCTACAATGAGCAGTTCTTC
TRBV13,TRBJ2-7,.,.,CASSLAGYEQYF,TGTGCCAGCAGCTTAGCGGGATACGAGCAGTACTTC
TRBV20-1,TRBJ1-2,.,.,CSARVSYGYTF,TGCAGTGCTAGAGTCAGCTATGGCTACACCTTC
TRBV5-8,TRBJ1-2,few,.,CASSFGGTLYGYTF,TGTGCCAGCAGCTTCGGCGGAACTCTCTATGGCTACACCTTC
TRBV21-1,TRBJ1-5,.,.,CASRQLYSNQPQHF,TGTGCCAGCAGACAGCTGTATAGCAATCAGCCCCAGCATTTT
TRBV28,TRBJ2-1,once,TRBD1,CASIGTGSYNEQFF,TGTGCCAGCATCGGGACAGGGTCCTACAATGAGCAGTTCTTC
TRBV13,TRBJ2-7,.,.,CASSSERIGRSYEQYF,TGTGCCAGCAGCTCCGAGAGGATCGGGAGATCCTACGAGCAGTACTTC
TRBV6-5,TRBJ2-1,.,.,CATTERASYNEQFF,TGTGCCACCACGGAGCGGGCCTCCTACAATGAGCAGTTCTTC
TRBV28,TRBJ1-2,once,.,CASSFWPSNYGYTF,TGTGCCAGCAGTTTTTGGCCTTCTAACTATGGCTACACCTTC
TRBV30,TRBJ2-3,.,.,CAWSVSRVTDTQYF,TGTGCCTGGAGTGTCTCCAGGGTAACAGATACGCAGTATTTT
TRBV28,TRBJ2-1,.,TRBD1,CASRVPGQGFDEQFF,TGTGCCAGCAGGGTCCCGGGACAGGGATTCGATGAGCAGTTCTTC
TRBV4-2,TRBJ1-4,.,TRBD1,CASSPGTLQGMIATNEKLFF,TGTGCCAGCAGCCCAGGGACCTTACAGGGGATGATTGCAACTAATGAAAAACTGTTTTTT
TRBV30,TRBJ1-5,.,.,CAASGRGGNQPQHF,TGTGCCGCCTCAGGAAGGGGCGGGAATCAGCCCCAGCATTTT
TRBV6-1,TRBJ1-2,.,TRBD1,CASSGGWQTGNSGYGYTF,TGTGCCAGCAGTGGGGGGTGGCAGACAGGGAATTCAGGCTATGGCTACACCTTC
TRBV6-4,TRBJ1-1,.,.,CASSDPRHGRDTEAFF,TGTGCCAGCAGTGACCCCCGACATGGTCGGGACACTGAAGCTTTCTTT
TRBV7-9,TRBJ2-3,.,.,CASLTDTQYF,TGTGCCAGTCTTACAGATACGCAGTATTTT
TRBV10-3,TRBJ2-1,.,TRBD2,CAISEALSGGADEQFF,TGTGCCATCAGTGAGGCCCTTAGCGGGGGGGCCGATGAGCAGTTCTTC
TRBV28,TRBJ2-7,.,.,CASNLEQVIYEQYF,TGTGCCAGCAACCTTGAGCAGGTAATCTACGAGCAGTACTTC
TRBV4-1,TRBJ1-2,.,.,CASSQVRGANYGYTF,TGCGCCAGCAGCCAAGTTCGGGGGGCTAACTATGGCTACACCTTC
TRBV2,TRBJ2-1,.,TRBD2,CASSYGTSGSNEQFF,TGTGCCAGCAGCTACGGGACTAGCGGGAGTAATGAGCAGTTCTTC
TRBV4-1,TRBJ1-1,.,TRBD1,CASSQGRGQGGTEAFF,TGCGCCAGCAGCCAAGGTCGGGGACAGGGTGGCACTGAAGCTTTCTTT
TRBV4-2,TRBJ2-1,.,TRBD2,CASSQGPGLAKNEQFF,TGTGCCAGCAGCCAAGGTCCGGGACTAGCTAAGAATGAGCAGTTCTTC
TRBV28,TRBJ2-4,.,TRBD1,CASSRQGASTTLAKNIQYF,TGTGCCAGCAGTCGACAGGGGGCCTCCACCACCCTAGCCAAAAACATTCAGTACTTC
TRBV27,TRBJ1-6,.,.,CASSPTGLNSPLHF,TGTGCCAGCAGTCCGACAGGACTTAATTCACCCCTCCACTTT
TRBV7-9,TRBJ1-2,.,TRBD1,CASSLGQEEPNYGYTF,TGTGCCAGCAGCCTCGGACAGGAAGAACCTAACTATGGCTACACCTTC
TRBV4-3,TRBJ2-7,few,.,CASSQAGPYEQYF,TGCGCCAGCAGCCAAGCAGGCCCCTACGAGCAGTACTTC
TRBV7-9,TRBJ1-5,.,.,CASSLTSNQPQHF,TGTGCCAGCAGCTTAACCAGCAATCAGCCCCAGCATTTT
TRBV5-6,TRBJ1-6,.,.,CASSLGGSSPLHF,TGTGCCAGCAGCTTAGGAGGGAGTTCACCCCTCCACTTT
TRBV14,TRBJ1-3,.,.,CASSRDIGNTIYF,TGTGCCAGCTCCCGGGACATTGGAAACACCATATATTTT
TRBV5-1,TRBJ1-1,.,TRBD1,CASSLAGTGYSSEAFF,TGCGCCAGCAGCTTGGCCGGGACAGGGTACTCGTCAGAAGCTTTCTTT
TRBV6-5,TRBJ1-4,once,.,CASSYLAGTNEKLFF,TGTGCCAGCAGTTACTTGGCAGGGACTAATGAAAAACTGTTTTTT
TRBV21-1,TRBJ1-5,.,.,CASSKRDRVNQPQHF,TGTGCCAGCAGCAAAAGAGACAGGGTCAATCAGCCCCAGCATTTT
TRBV7-9,TRBJ1-3,.,TRBD1,CASSQEQGTGNTIYF,TGTGCCAGCAGCCAAGAACAGGGGACTGGAAACACCATATATTTT
TRBV7-2,TRBJ2-3,.,.,CASSLDPPPRDTQYF,TGTGCCAGCAGCTTAGACCCCCCCCCGAGGGATACGCAGTATTTT
TRBV5-8,TRBJ1-1,few,.,CASSYLWVDRMNTEAFF,TGTGCCAGCAGCTATTTGTGGGTGGATCGCATGAACACTGAAGCTTTCTTT
TRBV5-1,TRBJ2-1,few,TRBD1,CASSFGQGLGNEQFF,TGCGCCAGCAGCTTTGGACAGGGATTAGGCAATGAGCAGTTCTTC
TRBV25-1,TRBJ2-7,.,TRBD1,CASSEVGQGEGSYEQYF,TGTGCCAGCAGTGAAGTAGGACAGGGCGAAGGCTCCTACGAGCAGTACTTC